These T cell receptor beta chains were read from a single sample in a study of radiotherapy plus CTLA-4 blockade in lung cancer. Some clones are missing from TCRdb's copy, which holds only in-frame ones; the method was immunoSEQ multiplex PCR. The data contain some 110,000 clones, about 83% of them singletons. The source material was peripheral blood, sampled from a patient treated with radiotherapy plus ipilimumab. The receptors shown here come from a human donor with non-small cell lung cancer who had a partial response to radiotherapy plus ipilimumab. CDR3s include the opening cysteine and the closing phenylalanine or tryptophan. The order of the fields is CDR3 protein, CDR3 DNA, J gene, clone size, V gene, D gene. A D gene is named only where the DNA matches it firmly. Clone sizes are given selectively: once, few, many, or a class where the clone is expanded.

cdr3_aa: CASSISGQGVSAKNIQYF
cdr3_nt: TGTGCCAGTAGTATATCGGGACAGGGAGTGTCAGCCAAAAACATTCAGTACTTC
j_call: TRBJ2-4
clone_size: .
v_call: TRBV19
d_call: TRBD1

cdr3_aa: CASSSSGGVHQPQHF
cdr3_nt: TGTGCCAGCAGTTCATCAGGGGGCGTGCATCAGCCCCAGCATTTT
j_call: TRBJ1-5
clone_size: .
v_call: TRBV28
d_call: TRBD1

cdr3_aa: CASSPQGLFSPQHF
cdr3_nt: TGTGCCAGCAGCCCCCAGGGGCTCTTTTCGCCCCAGCATTTT
j_call: TRBJ1-5
clone_size: few
v_call: TRBV5-8
d_call: .

cdr3_aa: CASSLGDRDQETQYF
cdr3_nt: TGTGCCAGCAGCTTAGGGGACAGGGATCAAGAGACCCAGTACTTC
j_call: TRBJ2-5
clone_size: .
v_call: TRBV11-2
d_call: TRBD1

cdr3_aa: CASSTGLAGLSTGELFF
cdr3_nt: TGCGCCAGCAGCACGGGACTAGCGGGCCTTTCCACCGGGGAGCTGTTTTTT
j_call: TRBJ2-2
clone_size: .
v_call: TRBV5-1
d_call: TRBD2

cdr3_aa: CASSLGTGLYNEQFF
cdr3_nt: TGTGCCAGCAGCTTAGGGACAGGTTTATACAATGAGCAGTTCTTC
j_call: TRBJ2-1
clone_size: .
v_call: TRBV7-2
d_call: TRBD1

cdr3_aa: CAIRFPSTDTQYF
cdr3_nt: TGTGCCATCAGATTTCCTAGCACAGATACGCAGTATTTT
j_call: TRBJ2-3
clone_size: .
v_call: TRBV10-3
d_call: .

cdr3_aa: CASSFGTPNEQFF
cdr3_nt: TGTGCCAGCAGCTTCGGGACTCCCAATGAGCAGTTCTTC
j_call: TRBJ2-1
clone_size: .
v_call: TRBV7-3
d_call: .

cdr3_aa: CASSARDSGYGYTF
cdr3_nt: TGTGCCAGCAGCGCCCGGGACAGCGGCTATGGCTACACCTTC
j_call: TRBJ1-2
clone_size: .
v_call: TRBV9
d_call: TRBD1

cdr3_aa: CASGGQNTEAFF
cdr3_nt: TGCGCCAGCGGGGGCCAGAACACTGAAGCTTTCTTT
j_call: TRBJ1-1
clone_size: .
v_call: TRBV4-1
d_call: .

cdr3_aa: CASSLELTSGIYNEQFF
cdr3_nt: TGTGCCAGCAGCTTAGAACTAACTAGCGGGATTTACAATGAGCAGTTCTTC
j_call: TRBJ2-1
clone_size: .
v_call: TRBV11-1
d_call: TRBD2

cdr3_aa: CASSHRGTVDTGELFF
cdr3_nt: TGTGCCAGCAGTCACCGCGGGACGGTAGACACCGGGGAGCTGTTTTTT
j_call: TRBJ2-2
clone_size: .
v_call: TRBV27
d_call: .

cdr3_aa: CASSRDRQFSGNTIYF
cdr3_nt: TGTGCCAGCAGCCGGGACAGGCAATTCTCTGGAAACACCATATATTTT
j_call: TRBJ1-3
clone_size: .
v_call: TRBV7-8
d_call: TRBD1

cdr3_aa: CASSLGQGITDTQYF
cdr3_nt: TGTGCCAGCAGCTTAGGACAGGGCATCACAGATACGCAGTATTTT
j_call: TRBJ2-3
clone_size: once
v_call: TRBV7-9
d_call: TRBD1

cdr3_aa: CASSLDPRVGGRDAWGTDTQYF
cdr3_nt: TGTGCCAGCAGTTTAGACCCCCGGGTAGGCGGGAGGGACGCCTGGGGTACAGATACGCAGTATTTT
j_call: TRBJ2-3
clone_size: .
v_call: TRBV27
d_call: TRBD2

cdr3_aa: CASSRGLASSYEQYF
cdr3_nt: TGTGCCAGTAGTCGAGGCCTAGCGAGCTCCTACGAGCAGTACTTC
j_call: TRBJ2-7
clone_size: .
v_call: TRBV19
d_call: .

cdr3_aa: CASSYSQSVNTEAFF
cdr3_nt: TGTGCCAGCAGTTACTCACAGTCCGTGAACACTGAAGCTTTCTTT
j_call: TRBJ1-1
clone_size: .
v_call: TRBV6-5
d_call: .

cdr3_aa: CASRSLGGSSYEQYF
cdr3_nt: TGTGCCAGCAGGTCATTGGGGGGGAGCTCCTACGAGCAGTACTTC
j_call: TRBJ2-7
clone_size: .
v_call: TRBV28
d_call: TRBD2

cdr3_aa: CASSPGVLSTEAFF
cdr3_nt: TGTGCCAGCAGCCCCGGGGTGTTGTCGACTGAAGCTTTCTTT
j_call: TRBJ1-1
clone_size: .
v_call: TRBV7-3
d_call: .

cdr3_aa: CASSRGQETQYF
cdr3_nt: TGTGCCAGCAGCCGCGGCCAAGAGACCCAGTACTTC
j_call: TRBJ2-5
clone_size: .
v_call: TRBV11-3
d_call: .

cdr3_aa: CASSLVTGVGGELFF
cdr3_nt: TGTGCCAGCAGCTTAGTAACAGGGGTTGGCGGGGAGCTGTTTTTT
j_call: TRBJ2-2
clone_size: .
v_call: TRBV7-2
d_call: TRBD1

cdr3_aa: CASSPSPLGRRQSNYGYTF
cdr3_nt: TGTGCCAGCAGTCCTAGCCCGTTAGGTCGCCGGCAGTCTAACTATGGCTACACCTTC
j_call: TRBJ1-2
clone_size: .
v_call: TRBV27
d_call: .

cdr3_aa: CASSGESYNEQFF
cdr3_nt: TGTGCCAGCAGTGGGGAGTCCTACAATGAGCAGTTCTTC
j_call: TRBJ2-1
clone_size: .
v_call: TRBV2
d_call: .

cdr3_aa: CASSPTGELAFF
cdr3_nt: TGTGCCAGCTCACCCACAGGGGAATTGGCTTTCTTT
j_call: TRBJ1-1
clone_size: few
v_call: TRBV18
d_call: TRBD1

cdr3_aa: CASSPWTGGTYEQYF
cdr3_nt: TGTGCCAGCAGCCCTTGGACAGGGGGGACCTACGAGCAGTACTTC
j_call: TRBJ2-7
clone_size: .
v_call: TRBV5-6
d_call: TRBD1

cdr3_aa: CASSLTGNIVQPQHF
cdr3_nt: TGTGCCAGCAGTTTGACAGGGAATATTGTGCAGCCCCAGCATTTT
j_call: TRBJ1-5
clone_size: once
v_call: TRBV27
d_call: TRBD1

cdr3_aa: CASRPQTGGRDEAFF
cdr3_nt: TGTGCCAGTAGGCCACAGACAGGGGGCCGGGATGAAGCTTTCTTT
j_call: TRBJ1-1
clone_size: .
v_call: TRBV19
d_call: TRBD1

cdr3_aa: CATSGIKVGELFF
cdr3_nt: TGCGCCACCAGCGGGATTAAGGTCGGGGAGCTGTTTTTT
j_call: TRBJ2-2
clone_size: .
v_call: TRBV10-2
d_call: TRBD2

cdr3_aa: CASSLLAGTNDEQFF
cdr3_nt: TGTGCCAGCAGTCTCCTAGCGGGAACAAACGATGAGCAGTTCTTC
j_call: TRBJ2-1
clone_size: once
v_call: TRBV28
d_call: TRBD2

cdr3_aa: CASSITPLAGGSVLTF
cdr3_nt: TGTGCCAGTAGTATTACCCCACTAGCGGGGGGAAGTGTCCTGACTTTC
j_call: TRBJ2-6
clone_size: .
v_call: TRBV19
d_call: TRBD2

cdr3_aa: CASSNHKYSGELFF
cdr3_nt: TGTGCCAGCAGCAATCATAAATACAGCGGGGAGCTGTTTTTT
j_call: TRBJ2-2
clone_size: .
v_call: TRBV27
d_call: .

cdr3_aa: CASSLSQRERYNEQFF
cdr3_nt: TGTGCCAGCAGCCTCTCACAGCGGGAGAGGTACAATGAGCAGTTCTTC
j_call: TRBJ2-1
clone_size: .
v_call: TRBV7-6
d_call: TRBD2

cdr3_aa: CASSQPLGLQYF
cdr3_nt: TGTGCCAGCAGCCAGCCTTTGGGACTTCAGTACTTC
j_call: TRBJ2-7
clone_size: .
v_call: TRBV7-9
d_call: .

cdr3_aa: CASRYRGWETNEQFF
cdr3_nt: TGTGCCAGCAGGTACAGGGGATGGGAAACTAATGAGCAGTTCTTC
j_call: TRBJ2-1
clone_size: .
v_call: TRBV28
d_call: TRBD1

cdr3_aa: CASSSVLGDNYGYTF
cdr3_nt: TGTGCCAGCAGTTCCGTGTTGGGAGACAACTATGGCTACACCTTC
j_call: TRBJ1-2
clone_size: .
v_call: TRBV6-5
d_call: .

cdr3_aa: CASSLTSGTAGTGELFF
cdr3_nt: TGTGCCAGCAGCTTAACGAGCGGGACCGCTGGGACCGGGGAGCTGTTTTTT
j_call: TRBJ2-2
clone_size: .
v_call: TRBV7-3
d_call: TRBD2

cdr3_aa: CSASTGLEQYF
cdr3_nt: TGCAGTGCTAGCACTGGGCTCGAGCAGTACTTC
j_call: TRBJ2-7
clone_size: .
v_call: TRBV20-1
d_call: .

cdr3_aa: CASSLRRSATSGPQHF
cdr3_nt: TGTGCCAGCAGTTTGAGGCGTTCAGCAACCTCGGGGCCCCAGCATTTT
j_call: TRBJ1-5
clone_size: once
v_call: TRBV28
d_call: .

cdr3_aa: CASSPLQGAGNTIYF
cdr3_nt: TGTGCCAGCAGCCCTTTACAGGGGGCGGGAAACACCATATATTTT
j_call: TRBJ1-3
clone_size: .
v_call: TRBV4-2
d_call: TRBD1

cdr3_aa: CASSFLSGPPGEQYF
cdr3_nt: TGTGCCAGCAGCTTTCTATCAGGCCCTCCTGGCGAGCAGTACTTC
j_call: TRBJ2-7
clone_size: few
v_call: TRBV11-2
d_call: .

cdr3_aa: CASSPAASTDTQYF
cdr3_nt: TGTGCCAGCAGCCCAGCGGCTAGCACAGATACGCAGTATTTT
j_call: TRBJ2-3
clone_size: .
v_call: TRBV7-2
d_call: .

cdr3_aa: CASSSRDNNQPQHF
cdr3_nt: TGTGCCAGTAGCTCCCGGGACAACAATCAGCCCCAGCATTTT
j_call: TRBJ1-5
clone_size: .
v_call: TRBV19
d_call: .

cdr3_aa: CASSLVSREAQPQHF
cdr3_nt: TGTGCCAGCAGCTTAGTGTCCAGGGAGGCTCAGCCCCAGCATTTT
j_call: TRBJ1-5
clone_size: .
v_call: TRBV5-5
d_call: .

cdr3_aa: CASSYARHVDETQYF
cdr3_nt: TGTGCCAGCAGCTACGCCCGACACGTAGATGAGACCCAGTACTTC
j_call: TRBJ2-5
clone_size: .
v_call: TRBV6-1
d_call: .

cdr3_aa: CASSADRGSYNEQFF
cdr3_nt: TGTGCCAGCAGTGCTGACAGGGGATCCTACAATGAGCAGTTCTTC
j_call: TRBJ2-1
clone_size: .
v_call: TRBV25-1
d_call: TRBD1

cdr3_aa: CASRRQGAEAEAFF
cdr3_nt: TGTGCCAGCAGAAGACAGGGGGCGGAGGCTGAAGCTTTCTTT
j_call: TRBJ1-1
clone_size: .
v_call: TRBV28
d_call: TRBD1

cdr3_aa: CASSPSRQLNTGELFF
cdr3_nt: TGTGCCAGCAGCCCCTCGCGACAGCTGAACACCGGGGAGCTGTTTTTT
j_call: TRBJ2-2
clone_size: .
v_call: TRBV9
d_call: .

cdr3_aa: CASSPGLAGDEQFF
cdr3_nt: TGTGCCAGCAGCCCTGGACTAGCGGGCGATGAGCAGTTCTTC
j_call: TRBJ2-1
clone_size: .
v_call: TRBV7-9
d_call: TRBD2

cdr3_aa: CAISGPRQGHYGYTF
cdr3_nt: TGTGCCATCAGTGGCCCTAGACAGGGACACTATGGCTACACCTTC
j_call: TRBJ1-2
clone_size: .
v_call: TRBV10-3
d_call: TRBD1

cdr3_aa: CASIQRGQAKNIQYF
cdr3_nt: TGTGCCAGCATCCAGCGGGGGCAAGCCAAAAACATTCAGTACTTC
j_call: TRBJ2-4
clone_size: .
v_call: TRBV28
d_call: TRBD2

cdr3_aa: CASSVEQGGGYTF
cdr3_nt: TGTGCCAGCAGTGTAGAACAGGGCGGCGGCTACACCTTC
j_call: TRBJ1-2
clone_size: .
v_call: TRBV2
d_call: .

cdr3_aa: CASSLPAGSGYTF
cdr3_nt: TGTGCCAGCAGCCTCCCCGCGGGATCTGGCTACACCTTC
j_call: TRBJ1-2
clone_size: few
v_call: TRBV7-3
d_call: .

cdr3_aa: CASSLISGIKNIQYF
cdr3_nt: TGTGCCAGCAGCTTAATCAGCGGGATTAAAAACATTCAGTACTTC
j_call: TRBJ2-4
clone_size: .
v_call: TRBV7-9
d_call: TRBD2